Listed here are 32 T cell receptor beta chains from one sample, sequenced in a study of neoadjuvant nivolumab and ipilimumab in lung cancer. The protocol was immunoSEQ multiplex PCR, while the TCRdb copy is restricted to in-frame clones and leaves out a portion. This sample has fewer than 40,000 clones, with approximately 89% found just once. The sequencing here drew on peripheral blood, taken before neoadjuvant nivolumab, alone or with ipilimumab. The receptors originated from an adult with non-small cell lung cancer.

The chain links TRBV25-1 to TRBJ2-7; possible D gene TRBD2, 6 bases. The germline gives CDR1 MGHDK, CDR2 SYGVNS. The CDR3 consists of 16 residues. V shed 4 bases and J shed 1 base, with 17 bases lying between them. This chain's CDR3 is CASSGVEAGTSYEQYF. CDR3 nucleotides: TGTGCCAGCAGTGGGGTGGAGGCAGGGACTTCCTACGAGCAGTACTTC.

The chain recombines TRBV5-1 with TRBJ2-5; tentatively, D is TRBD1 (5 bases). Germline values: CDR1 SGHRS, CDR2 YFSETQ. V was trimmed by 0 bases and J by 0 bases, leaving 12 bases between them. This CDR3 is 16 amino acids long. The CDR3 protein is CASSLGEGAYQETQYF. CDR3 DNA: TGCGCCAGCAGCTTGGGAGAAGGGGCTTACCAAGAGACCCAGTACTTC.

The chain employs TRBV28 and TRBJ2-7; D tentatively reads TRBD1 or TRBD2 (5 bases each). The germline V gene encodes CDR1 MDHEN and CDR2 SYDVKM. The CDR3 spans 11 residues. V lost 9 bases to trimming and J lost 5 bases, with 11 bases between them. The CDR3 loop reads CARGPGNEQYF. Here the CDR3 DNA reads TGTGCCAGGGGGCCGGGAAACGAGCAGTACTTC.

This sequence joins TRBV19 and TRBJ2-7; D not certain. Looked up from germline, CDR1 is LNHDA and CDR2 is SQIVND (reference sequence). CDR3 size: 14 residues. The germline V and J ends were trimmed by 5 bases and 0 bases, with 11 bases remaining between them. As DNA, the CDR3 is TGTGCCAGTAGTTCCAGTTCGTTCTCCTACGAGCAGTACTTC. Translation gives CASSSSSFSYEQYF. The entire variable domain, with the rest obtained from reference TRBV19 and TRBJ2-7, is as follows: DGGITQSPKYLFRKEGQNVTLSCEQNLNHDAMYWYRQDPGQGLRLIYYSQIVNDFQKGDIAEGYSVSREKKESFPLTVTSAQKNPTAFYLCASSSSSFSYEQYFGPGTRLTVT.

J is TRBJ2-1 and V is TRBV5-1, with a weak D call TRBD2 (6 bases). The CDR3 consists of 14 residues. CDR1 and CDR2 from the germline V gene are SGHRS and YFSETQ. Trimming stripped 4 bases from V and 7 bases from J, with 15 bases between. CDR3 protein: CASSPSSVSNEQFF. CDR3 nucleotides: TGCGCCAGCAGCCCCTCTAGCGTAAGTAATGAGCAGTTCTTC.

The chain recombines TRBV11-1 with TRBJ2-3; 9 positions match TRBD2. The ends lost 3 bases at V and 4 bases at J; junction bases unmatched: 8. Germline CDR1 and CDR2: SGHAT and FQDESV (reference sequence). This CDR3 has 16 residues. The CDR3 spells CASSFSGRRGADTQYF. The CDR3, as DNA: TGTGCCAGCAGCTTCAGCGGGAGGAGGGGCGCAGATACGCAGTATTTT.

J is TRBJ2-1 and V is TRBV5-4; TRBD2 aligns across 10 bases. This CDR3 contains 15 residues. CDR1 SGHNT and CDR2 YYREEE come from the germline V gene (reference sequence). V shed 1 base, J shed 6 bases, and the junction held 4 bases outside the gene matches. This CDR3 is CASSLWLAGVNEQFF. The CDR3 DNA reads TGTGCCAGCAGCTTGTGGCTAGCGGGAGTCAATGAGCAGTTCTTC.

This clone was seen a handful of times. V usage is TRBV29-1 and J usage is TRBJ2-7; D perhaps matches TRBD2 (5 bases). Trimming took off 5 bases at V and 2 bases at J, with 16 bases between the two ends. The germline V gene has CDR1 SQVTM and CDR2 ANQGSEA. The CDR3 has 14 residues. The CDR3 region is CSVRPRVHPYEQYF. As DNA, the CDR3 is TGCAGCGTTCGTCCGAGGGTGCACCCCTACGAGCAGTACTTC.

The chain carries TRBV5-4 and TRBJ2-7; D remains unclear. V was pared by 1 base and J by 5 bases, with 10 bases between. This CDR3 is built from 13 residues. CDR1 SGHNT and CDR2 YYREEE come from the germline V gene (reference sequence). CDR3 coding DNA: TGTGCCAGCAGCTTGTCGGTAAAAGACGAGCAGTACTTC. It codes for CASSLSVKDEQYF.

The chain is built from TRBV4-2 and TRBJ2-5, with 8 bases matching TRBD2. Trimming took 4 bases from V and 4 from J; bases not matched to a gene: 5. CDR1 and CDR2 from the germline V gene are LGHNA and YNFKEQ. This CDR3 has 14 residues. CDR3 sequence: CASSPGGVGETQYF. CDR3 DNA sequence: TGTGCCAGCAGCCCCGGGGGGGTCGGAGAGACCCAGTACTTC.

The count of this clone is one. The CDR3 nucleotides read TGTGCCAGCAGCCCTTGGTATGAGCAGTTCTTC. Translation gives CASSPWYEQFF. The chain combines TRBV7-4 with TRBJ2-1; no firm D call. Trimming removed 5 bases at V and 8 bases at J, with 7 bases between. CDR1 and CDR2 (germline): SGHVT, SQSDAQ. The CDR3 consists of 11 residues.

The V call is TRBV15, the J call TRBJ1-5; D gene ambiguous. The length of the CDR3 is 15 residues. V was clipped by 0 bases and J by 0 bases, with 6 bases between them. Germline CDR1 is LNHNV and CDR2 is YYDKDF (reference sequence). The DNA of the CDR3 is TGTGCCACCAGCAGAGATCGGTATAGCAATCAGCCCCAGCATTTT. Its translation: CATSRDRYSNQPQHF.

The rearrangement joins TRBV6-1 to TRBJ1-1; D ambiguous. The V end lost 6 bases, the J end lost 0 bases, and 11 bases lay between the germline ends. The CDR3 spans 14 residues. CDR1 and CDR2 (germline): MNHNS, SASEGT. As DNA, the CDR3 is TGTGCCAGCAGATTCGAACGGATGAACACTGAAGCTTTCTTT. It translates to CASRFERMNTEAFF.

This chain uses TRBV9 with TRBJ2-5; 8 bases align to TRBD2. The CDR3 consists of 15 residues. Per germline, CDR1 SGDLS and CDR2 YYNGEE. With 0 bases clipped from V and 5 bases from J, the junction kept 6 bases outside the gene matches. CDR3: CASSVGAGDRETQYF. Written as DNA, the CDR3 is TGTGCCAGCAGCGTAGGAGCGGGAGATCGGGAGACCCAGTACTTC.

This chain links TRBV30 with TRBJ1-5; D is unresolved. Deletions cut 5 bases from V and 5 bases from J, with 13 bases between. The CDR3 is 13 amino acids. Germline V CDR1 and CDR2: GTSNPN, SVGIG (reference sequence). CDR3 bases: TGTGCCTGGTCGCCTCGCGGGGATCAGCCCCAGCATTTT. Its translation: CAWSPRGDQPQHF.

This clone came up once. The V call is TRBV6-9, the J call TRBJ2-5; D is undetermined. The germline V gene has CDR1 MNHGY and CDR2 SVAAGI. Deletions cut 4 bases from V and 1 base from J, with 22 bases between. The CDR3 consists of 18 residues. The CDR3 sequence: CASSCKGWKEPRQETQYF. The CDR3, as DNA: TGTGCCAGCAGTTGTAAGGGTTGGAAAGAGCCTCGCCAAGAGACCCAGTACTTC.

The J gene is TRBJ2-1, the V gene TRBV6-1; D is unclear. The CDR3 covers 15 residues. V was pared by 6 bases and J by 4 bases, with 16 bases between. The V gene's germline CDR1 is MNHNS and CDR2 SASEGT. The CDR3 spells CASRSLGQLYNEQFF. The CDR3 coding sequence is TGTGCCAGCAGATCCCTGGGCCAATTATACAATGAGCAGTTCTTC.

The V and J genes are TRBV30 and TRBJ1-3; TRBD1 is a possible D gene (5 bases). The CDR3 loop spans 14 amino acids. V was shortened by 1 base and J by 4 bases, with 11 bases between the two germline ends. Germline V gives CDR1 GTSNPN, CDR2 SVGIG (reference sequence). The CDR3 sequence is CAWSEQALGNTIYF. The CDR3 nucleotides are TGTGCCTGGAGTGAACAGGCTCTGGGAAACACCATATATTTT.

The chain links TRBV7-2 to TRBJ2-3, with D hard to call. Per the germline V gene, CDR1 is SGHTA and CDR2 is FQGNSA. V was pared by 4 bases and J by 7 bases, with 9 bases between. The CDR3 extends over 12 amino acids. CDR3 amino acids: CASSSVANTQYF. CDR3 in DNA: TGTGCCAGCAGCTCGGTTGCCAATACGCAGTATTTT.

The chain couples TRBV30 to TRBJ2-3, with D unresolved. V was trimmed by 0 bases and J by 4 bases, leaving 5 bases between them. The CDR3 totals 12 residues. The germline V gene encodes CDR1 GTSNPN and CDR2 SVGIG (reference sequence). CDR3 sequence (DNA): TGTGCCTGGAGTGTATTGGCAGATACGCAGTATTTT. It codes for CAWSVLADTQYF.

This clone appeared a few times. The chain has TRBV29-1 and TRBJ2-1; 7 bases agree with TRBD1. CDR3 length: 14 amino acids. CDR1 SQVTM and CDR2 ANQGSEA come from the germline V gene. V gave up 7 bases and J gave up 7 bases; unmatched junction bases: 13. The CDR3 here is CSADHGTASNEQFF. CDR3 DNA: TGCAGCGCCGACCACGGGACAGCTTCAAATGAGCAGTTCTTC.

The chain uses TRBV5-1 and TRBJ2-1; D is unclear. Deletions cut 0 bases from V and 5 bases from J, with 12 bases between. CDR1 is SGHRS and CDR2 is YFSETQ in the germline V gene. The CDR3 spans 15 residues. The CDR3 bases are TGCGCCAGCAGCTTGGTCCTAACTCGGGACAATGAGCAGTTCTTC. It codes for CASSLVLTRDNEQFF.

In its sample, this clone was seen once. The chain recombines TRBV11-2 with TRBJ2-1; the D is unclear. Germline assignment: CDR1 SGHAT and CDR2 FQNNGV. The V and J ends lost 3 bases and 6 bases respectively, with 12 bases between them. The CDR3 has 14 amino acids. The CDR3 spells CASSFRRGLNEQFF. CDR3 DNA: TGTGCCAGCAGCTTCCGCAGAGGCCTCAATGAGCAGTTCTTC.

The rearrangement links TRBV14 to TRBJ1-1; D is undetermined. Trimming removed 1 base from V and 1 base from J, with 16 bases in between. Germline assignment: CDR1 SGHDN and CDR2 FVKESK. The CDR3 extends over 17 amino acids. Here the CDR3 DNA reads TGTGCCAGCAGCCAAGGTATTTGGGCAGGCCCGAACACTGAAGCTTTCTTT. Encoded protein: CASSQGIWAGPNTEAFF.

The V call is TRBV5-1, the J call TRBJ2-7; D might be TRBD1 (6 bases). Trimming removed 7 bases from V and 2 bases from J, with 13 bases in between. Germline V CDR1 and CDR2: SGHRS, YFSETQ. This CDR3 is 13 amino acids long. This chain's CDR3 is CASRWDTTYEQYF. The CDR3 nucleotides read TGCGCCAGCCGATGGGACACAACCTACGAGCAGTACTTC.

The chain couples TRBV15 to TRBJ1-1; D is ambiguous. Deletions cut 3 bases from V and 1 base from J, with 15 bases between. CDR1 and CDR2 from the germline V gene are LNHNV and YYDKDF (reference sequence). The CDR3 totals 16 residues. The CDR3 loop is CATSSPTILANTEAFF. The CDR3 DNA is TGTGCCACCAGCAGCCCGACCATTTTAGCGAACACTGAAGCTTTCTTT.

This clone was counted a single time. CDR3 bases: TGTGCCAGTAAGCCCGACAGGGTAGATTCGGAGACCCAGTACTTC. Protein sequence: CASKPDRVDSETQYF. The chain has TRBV19 and TRBJ2-5; 7 positions agree with TRBD1. CDR3 size: 15 residues. V lost 7 bases, J lost 5 bases, and 13 bases stayed unmatched. Germline V lookup: CDR1 LNHDA, CDR2 SQIVND (reference sequence).

The genes are TRBV28 and TRBJ2-7; D possibly matches TRBD1 or TRBD2 (6 bases each). From germline, CDR1 is MDHEN and CDR2 SYDVKM. Trimming removed 9 bases at V and 5 bases at J, with 14 bases between. The CDR3 has 12 residues. CDR3 residues: CASQRAGDEQYF. The CDR3 bases are TGTGCCAGTCAGCGGGCAGGGGACGAGCAGTACTTC.

The chain joins TRBV18 to TRBJ2-5, with 12 bases lining up with TRBD1. The ends lost 4 bases at V and 5 bases at J; junction bases unmatched: 11. This CDR3 has 17 residues. The germline V gene encodes CDR1 KGHSH and CDR2 LQKENI. DNA for the CDR3: TGTGCCAGCTCACAAGAGCCCGGGACAGGGGGCTTGGAGACCCAGTACTTC. It translates to CASSQEPGTGGLETQYF. Full variable domain (rest looked up from reference TRBV18 and TRBJ2-5): NAGVMQNPRHLVRRRGQEARLRCSPMKGHSHVYWYRQLPEEGLKFMVYLQKENIIDESGMPKERFSAEFPKEGPSILRIQQVVRGDSAAYFCASSQEPGTGGLETQYFGPGTRLLVL.

The chain couples TRBV27 to TRBJ2-3; 9 bases line up with TRBD2. The CDR3 sequence is 16 residues long. Losses at the gene ends were 5 bases for V and 7 bases for J; bases not matched to a gene: 13. In germline, CDR1 is MNHEY, CDR2 SMNVEV (reference sequence). CDR3 region: CASSATGTSNVYTQYF. The CDR3 DNA follows: TGTGCCAGCAGTGCCACCGGGACTAGCAATGTATATACGCAGTATTTT.

This clone was detected only once. The J gene is TRBJ2-5, the V gene TRBV19; the D is unclear. CDR3 length: 15 residues. Trimming shortened V by 3 bases and J by 2 bases, and 13 bases separated the two germline ends. The V gene's germline CDR1 is LNHDA and CDR2 SQIVND (reference sequence). CDR3: CASSMVPGRQETQYF. For the CDR3, the DNA is TGTGCCAGTAGTATGGTCCCCGGACGGCAAGAGACCCAGTACTTC.

The table lists this clone with a count of one. This chain connects TRBV5-5 to TRBJ2-3; 7 bases align to TRBD1. This CDR3 comprises 16 residues. CDR1 is SGHKS, CDR2 YYEKEE, per germline (reference sequence). V lost 2 bases and J lost 4; bases outside the gene matches: 10. CDR3 sequence reads: CASSLEGYRGSDTQYF. Here the CDR3 DNA reads TGTGCCAGCAGCTTAGAGGGTTACAGGGGATCAGATACGCAGTATTTT.